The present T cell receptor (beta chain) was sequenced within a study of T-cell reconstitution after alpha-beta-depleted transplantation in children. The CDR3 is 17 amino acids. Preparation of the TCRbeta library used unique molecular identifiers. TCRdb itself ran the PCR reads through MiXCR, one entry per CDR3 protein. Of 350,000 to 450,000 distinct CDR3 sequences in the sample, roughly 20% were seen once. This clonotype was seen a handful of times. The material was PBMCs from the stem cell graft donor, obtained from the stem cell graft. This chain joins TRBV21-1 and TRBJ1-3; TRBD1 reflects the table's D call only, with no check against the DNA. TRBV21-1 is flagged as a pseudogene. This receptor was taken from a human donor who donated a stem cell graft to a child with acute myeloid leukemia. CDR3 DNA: TGTGCCAGCACCCTACCGTTGGGACAGGGGACAGGAAACACCATATATTTT. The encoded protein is CASTLPLGQGTGNTIYF.